This entry concerns a single T cell receptor (beta chain). Its antigen is currently unknown. The data were obtained in a study of cytomegalovirus exposure and HLA in healthy donors. For the study at large: Of over 350 genotyped donors, 81% grouped in the Caucasian-associated ancestry cluster.

Findings of the study overall: Cytomegalovirus status, reportedly, was diagnosed with high specificity and sensitivity by the classifier. Cytomegalovirus-associated TCR beta chains were listed, numbering some 150.

PCR involved 60 Vbeta and 13 Jbeta primers. Some clones are missing from TCRdb's copy, which holds only in-frame ones; the method was immunoSEQ multiplex PCR. Found here are about 190,000 clones, around 80% of them singletons; the top ten hold 0.85% to 1.4%. This sequence was found in a woman between 40 and 55 years old in good health and CMV-seronegative. The sequencing sample was made of PBMCs.

CDR3 in amino acids: CASSLGGPSSDTQYF. DNA for the CDR3: TGTGCCAGTAGTCTGGGGGGGCCCAGCAGCGATACGCAGTATTTT. The chain uses TRBV19 and TRBJ2-3; a possible D gene is TRBD2 (7 bases). V was cut by 5 bases and J by 6 bases, with 18 bases left in between. CDR3 length: 15 amino acids. Germline values: CDR1 LNHDA, CDR2 SQIVND (reference sequence).